The clone carrying this T cell receptor (beta chain) was detected only a few times. Its cognate antigen is unknown. Extraction and reverse transcription of RNA yielded cDNA as the sequencing template. Sequencing was performed with immunoSEQ multiplex PCR; in TCRdb, only in-frame clones are kept and a portion is missing. The sample contains 200,000 to 250,000 clones, 50% to 65% of which appear only once. Alopecia areata patients had lesional scalp punch biopsies and peripheral blood taken from them. This entry is derived from a study of CD8+ T cells in alopecia areata. Study background: Each of the treated patients was given oral tofacitinib, 5 to 10 mg twice daily, for moderate-to-severe alopecia areata.

Points from the study as a whole: Compared with normal scalp, lesional scalp had higher clonality and more expanded CD8+ clones. Whereas mice showed it more clearly, TCR sharing across patients was murkier, possibly because of HLA.

J lost 1 base, V lost 7 bases, and 10 bases had no gene match. Per germline, CDR1 SQVTM and CDR2 ANQGSEA. This CDR3 spans 15 amino acids. The origin of this receptor is a human donor with alopecia areata. V gene TRBV29-1 combines with J gene TRBJ1-1, with TRBD1 identical over 9 bases. The specimen was CD4+ T cells sorted from blood, collected at week 0. This chain's CDR3 is CSADRPGQGNTEAFF. The CDR3 DNA sequence: TGCAGCGCCGACCGACCGGGACAGGGGAACACTGAAGCTTTCTTT.